This T cell receptor (beta chain) was identified during a study of T-cell memory formation after mild COVID-19. Broader study findings: Researchers report contracting CD4+ clones mostly in CM and EM, with CD8+ clones in EMRA. Contracting clones from day 15 to 85 showed balanced CD4/CD8; later expanders favored CD4+. Pre-infection memory showed some responding clones, and this suggested that cross-reactive memory joined.

To note about this clonotype: Its antigen is still unknown.

5'RACE with constant-segment primers yielded barcoded, UMI-tagged TCR alpha and TCR beta cDNA libraries. MiXCR, run by TCRdb on the 5' RACE reads, gives a single entry per CDR3 protein. Among more than 250,000 distinct CDR3 sequences, 16% were seen once, and the ten largest hold roughly a fifth. The CDR3 spans 12 residues. Germline CDR1 is SQVTM and CDR2 is ANQGSEA. The V gene lost 4 bases and the J gene lost 6 bases, with 10 bases spanning the gap. The rearrangement joins TRBV29-1 to TRBJ1-3; tentatively, D is TRBD1 (5 bases). This receptor was identified in a man younger than 35 who had mild COVID-19 (a few samples of this study predate the infection). Cell type and time point are not known. What was sequenced was PBMCs or a T cell subset sorted from them (not recorded which). The CDR3 coding sequence is TGCAGCGTTGCCCCCGGGACAAACACCATATATTTT. Its translation: CSVAPGTNTIYF.